Given below is one T cell receptor beta chain in context. Antigen: not known. Trimming cost V 0 bases and J 5 bases, with 11 bases left between them. The germline CDR1 and CDR2 sequences are SGHRS and YFSETQ. CDR3 length: 15 residues. Each donor (without exception) was a healthy Caucasian. TCRdb re-called the 5' RACE reads with MiXCR, one entry per CDR3 protein. The sample carries more than 1.5 million distinct CDR3 sequences, roughly 35% recorded once. This specimen belongs to a study of identical twins. Whole-study findings and limits: Twins shared beta out-of-frame sequences in excess, but this excess was weaker.

This chain connects TRBV5-1 to TRBJ1-4; a possible D gene is TRBD1 (5 bases). The material sequenced was cord blood. The sequence derives from a newborn girl in good health. The CDR3 DNA reads TGCGCCAGCAGCTTGGTTCAGGGTGTAAATGAAAAACTGTTTTTT. As protein: CASSLVQGVNEKLFF.